This TCR beta chain is drawn from a study of T cells in localized non-small cell lung cancer. This clone has a handful of counts. The antigen remains unidentified. Libraries were prepared by immunoSEQ multiplex PCR; TCRdb keeps only in-frame clonotypes and omits some of them. The sample contains some 52,000 clones, 80% of which appear only once. V lost 0 bases and J lost 3, with 17 bases in between. This CDR3 comprises 16 residues. Germline V gene data show CDR1 as SQVTM and CDR2 as ANQGSEA. General study points: Uninvolved adjacent lung, not tumor, had the highest T cell clonality. Longer overall survival accompanied higher blood T cell density.

Sequenced material: PBMCs, taken before any cancer treatment. The gene calls are TRBV29-1 and TRBJ2-5; tentatively, D is TRBD1 or TRBD2 (5 bases each). This clonotype was sampled from a woman aged 40 to 75 with stage II lung adenocarcinoma. CDR3 loop: CSVEDGAEGLEETQYF. Written as DNA, the CDR3 is TGCAGCGTTGAAGATGGGGCTGAGGGGCTAGAAGAGACCCAGTACTTC.